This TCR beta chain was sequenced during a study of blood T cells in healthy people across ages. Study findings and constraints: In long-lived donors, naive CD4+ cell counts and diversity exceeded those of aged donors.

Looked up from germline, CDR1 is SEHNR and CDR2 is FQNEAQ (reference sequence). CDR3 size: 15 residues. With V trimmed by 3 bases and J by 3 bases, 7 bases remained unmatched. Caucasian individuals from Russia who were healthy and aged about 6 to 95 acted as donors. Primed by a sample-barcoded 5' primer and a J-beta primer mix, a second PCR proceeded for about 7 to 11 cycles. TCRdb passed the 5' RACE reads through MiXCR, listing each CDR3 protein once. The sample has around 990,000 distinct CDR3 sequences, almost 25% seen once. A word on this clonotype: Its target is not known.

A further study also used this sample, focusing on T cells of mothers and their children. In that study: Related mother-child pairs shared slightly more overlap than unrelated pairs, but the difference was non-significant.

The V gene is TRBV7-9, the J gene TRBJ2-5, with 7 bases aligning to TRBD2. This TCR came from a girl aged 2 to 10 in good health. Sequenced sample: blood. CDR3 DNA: TGTGCCAGCAGCTTCCATTTCCTAGCGGAAGAGACCCAGTACTTC. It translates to CASSFHFLAEETQYF.